The 22 T cell receptor beta chains below were found in one sample sequenced in a study of blood T cell repertoires in COVID-19. Clones were read by immunoSEQ multiplex PCR, and TCRdb kept only the in-frame ones, dropping some. The sample includes 25,000 to 30,000 clones, roughly 90% seen only once; the top ten take less than 3.5%. Material for sequencing was peripheral blood. The receptor source for this set is a human donor in a cohort sampled during active COVID-19.

This chain links TRBV10-2 with TRBJ2-7; TRBD1 agrees at 9 bases. V trimming: 6 bases; J trimming: 2 bases; junction bases outside the gene matches: 5. Germline V gives CDR1 WSHSY, CDR2 SAAADI. CDR3 size: 14 residues. This CDR3 reads CASRSRDRAYEQYF. As DNA, the CDR3 is TGCGCCAGCAGGTCCCGGGACAGGGCCTACGAGCAGTACTTC.

The chain uses TRBV4-1 and TRBJ2-5, with D perhaps TRBD2 (6 bases). This CDR3 contains 14 residues. CDR1 is MGHRA and CDR2 is YSYEKL in the germline V gene. Between the trimmed V and J ends, which lost 6 bases and 4 bases, there was a span of 15 bases. CDR3 sequence reads: CASSRDLGGETQYF. In DNA, the CDR3 is TGCGCCAGCAGTCGTGACTTGGGGGGAGAGACCCAGTACTTC.

CDR3 residues: CASSTQGVGGELFF. The CDR3, as DNA: TGCGCCAGCAGCACACAGGGAGTTGGGGGGGAGCTGTTTTTT. The V call is TRBV5-1, the J call TRBJ2-2; maybe TRBD1 (6 bases). The length of the CDR3 is 14 residues. Per germline, CDR1 SGHRS and CDR2 YFSETQ. V was clipped by 4 bases and J by 8 bases, with 15 bases between them.

The V gene is TRBV6-5, the J gene TRBJ1-1; D is ambiguous. Germline CDR1 and CDR2: MNHEY and SVGAGI. The length of the CDR3 is 13 residues. V dropped 2 bases and J dropped 1 base, with 5 bases sitting between them. CDR3 bases: TGTGCCAGCAGTTACAACAGGAACACTGAAGCTTTCTTT. This encodes CASSYNRNTEAFF.

The V and J genes are TRBV6-5 and TRBJ1-1, with a tentative D call TRBD1 (6 bases). V lost 3 bases, J lost 10 bases, and 15 bases lay in between. Germline loops: CDR1 MNHEY, CDR2 SVGAGI. The CDR3 runs to 13 residues. CDR3 bases: TGTGCCAGCAGTTATAAAGCCGGGACAAGAGCTTTCTTT. Protein: CASSYKAGTRAFF.

The chain has TRBV5-1 and TRBJ2-7; no clear D. V lost 0 bases and J 6 bases, leaving 10 bases between the germline ends. CDR3 length: 13 amino acids. CDR1 SGHRS and CDR2 YFSETQ come from the germline V gene. In DNA, the CDR3 is TGCGCCAGCAGCTTGGGCGATGCCGGCGAGCAGTACTTC. This translates into CASSLGDAGEQYF.

The J gene is TRBJ1-1, the V gene TRBV2; D is uncertain. Trimming took 6 bases from V and 5 from J, leaving 13 bases between them. Germline loops: CDR1 SNHLY, CDR2 FYNNEI. The CDR3 sequence is 13 residues long. CDR3 nucleotides: TGTGCCAGCAGACAATCCCTGTGGACTGAAGCTTTCTTT. It translates to CASRQSLWTEAFF.

The chain recombines TRBV2 with TRBJ2-2; 7 positions match TRBD1. The CDR3 runs 14 residues. V dropped 4 bases and J dropped 5; count of bases not matched to a gene: 4. Germline assignment: CDR1 SNHLY and CDR2 FYNNEI. CDR3 in DNA: TGTGCCAGCAGTGCCAGGGGGTATACCGGGGAGCTGTTTTTT. Translation gives CASSARGYTGELFF.

The chain couples TRBV6-4 to TRBJ1-3; unclear D gene. Trimming cost V 8 bases and J 4 bases, with 12 bases left between them. CDR1 and CDR2 from the germline V gene are MRHNA and SNTAGT. The CDR3 covers 13 residues. DNA of the CDR3: TGTGCCAGCGGCGTGCCAGGCGGAAACACCATATATTTT. Its protein product is CASGVPGGNTIYF.

The count of this clone is one. This chain links TRBV4-1 with TRBJ1-5; 7 bases fit TRBD1. J lost 6 bases, V lost 3 bases, and 11 bases had no gene match. Germline values: CDR1 MGHRA, CDR2 YSYEKL. The CDR3 is made up of 16 amino acids. CDR3: CASSHNTGTDGQPQHF. In DNA, the CDR3 is TGCGCCAGCAGCCATAATACCGGGACAGACGGTCAGCCCCAGCATTTT.

The chain couples TRBV4-2 to TRBJ2-7; the D is unclear. Germline V gene lookup returns CDR1 LGHNA and CDR2 YNFKEQ. The CDR3 sequence is 16 residues long. V was cut by 0 bases and J by 10 bases, with 22 bases left in between. The CDR3 protein is CASSQDYLVDSDPQYF. In DNA, the CDR3 is TGTGCCAGCAGCCAAGATTATTTGGTCGACTCAGACCCCCAGTACTTC.

The chain uses TRBV27 and TRBJ1-2; 7 bases are a match to TRBD1. The V gene end was trimmed by 2 bases and the J gene end by 7 bases; junction bases not matched to a gene: 4. Per germline, CDR1 MNHEY and CDR2 SMNVEV (reference sequence). This CDR3 region has 13 residues. CDR3 protein: CASSLPGGFGYTF. CDR3 nucleotide sequence: TGTGCCAGCAGTTTACCAGGGGGTTTTGGCTACACCTTC.

The rearrangement joins TRBV29-1 to TRBJ1-3; tentative D call: TRBD1 (5 bases). V was pared by 8 bases and J by 4 bases, with 12 bases between. Looked up from germline, CDR1 is SQVTM and CDR2 is ANQGSEA. The CDR3 is 12 amino acids. CDR3 nucleotides: TGCAGCTGGGGGGAGGGAGGAAACACCATATATTTT. Its translation is CSWGEGGNTIYF.

This chain connects TRBV5-5 to TRBJ2-1; no clear D. The germline V gene encodes CDR1 SGHKS and CDR2 YYEKEE (reference sequence). The CDR3 totals 15 residues. Trimming took 0 bases from V and 3 from J, leaving 10 bases between them. This CDR3 reads CASSLASLNYNEQFF. The CDR3 DNA is TGTGCCAGCAGCTTGGCCTCCCTAAACTACAATGAGCAGTTCTTC.

The chain carries TRBV11-3 and TRBJ2-7, with TRBD2 as a possible D gene (7 bases). The germline V gene has CDR1 SGHNT and CDR2 YENEEA. This CDR3 has 13 amino acids. The V end was cut by 5 bases, the J end by 10 bases, with 18 bases between. CDR3 nucleotides: TGTGCCAGCAGCCCGGGGGGCGGGCAGGGACAGTACTTC. Translating gives CASSPGGGQGQYF.

This clone was observed a single time. The germline gene is not matched at one end of the junction; a read error may be the cause. The genes are TRBV9 and TRBJ1-3; possible D gene TRBD1, 6 bases. This CDR3 comprises 15 residues. Germline V lookup: CDR1 SGDLS, CDR2 YYNGEE. CDR3 DNA: TGTGCCAGCAGCGCTACACAGGGATCTGGAAGCACCATATATTTT. This encodes CASSATQGSGSTIYF.

The chain has TRBV7-2 and TRBJ1-5, with D hard to call. V gave up 1 base and J gave up 0 bases, with 10 bases separating them. This CDR3 spans 16 amino acids. The germline V gene encodes CDR1 SGHTA and CDR2 FQGNSA. CDR3 region: CASSLDARGSNQPQHF. The CDR3 nucleotides are TGTGCCAGCAGCTTAGATGCCAGAGGTAGCAATCAGCCCCAGCATTTT.

This clone was observed a single time. This sequence joins TRBV10-3 and TRBJ1-1; D might be TRBD1 (5 bases). The CDR3 covers 14 residues. Germline CDR1 and CDR2: ENHRY and SYGVKD. Between the trimmed V and J ends, which lost 0 bases and 5 bases, there was a span of 10 bases. DNA of the CDR3: TGTGCCATCAGTGAGTCCGGGGGTGAGACTGAAGCTTTCTTT. Its translation is CAISESGGETEAFF.

The gene calls are TRBV18 and TRBJ2-2, with D perhaps TRBD1 (5 bases). CDR3 size: 16 residues. Trimming stripped 1 base from V and 3 bases from J, with 12 bases between. CDR1 and CDR2 (germline): KGHSH, LQKENI. The DNA of the CDR3 is TGTGCCAGCTCACCACTGTCAGGGTACGACACCGGGGAGCTGTTTTTT. It is translated as CASSPLSGYDTGELFF.

This rearrangement joins TRBV7-3 to TRBJ2-3, with 7 bases identical to TRBD1. The CDR3 totals 15 residues. Germline V CDR1 and CDR2: SGHTA, FQGTGA. The trim removed 5 bases at V and 3 bases at J, leaving 8 bases unmatched. CDR3: CASSLLPTGTDTQYF. CDR3 DNA sequence: TGTGCCAGCAGCCTACTACCGACAGGGACAGATACGCAGTATTTT.

This clone appeared once. V and J are TRBV11-2 and TRBJ1-1; a weak D match, TRBD1 (5 bases). CDR1 and CDR2 (germline): SGHAT, FQNNGV. The V and J ends lost 3 bases and 1 base respectively, with 24 bases between them. There are 19 residues in the CDR3. The CDR3 DNA reads TGTGCCAGCAGCTTCACCCGGGGGACGGACCTATACAGGAACACTGAAGCTTTCTTT. It is translated as CASSFTRGTDLYRNTEAFF.

The gene calls are TRBV5-6 and TRBJ2-3, with a weak D call TRBD1 (6 bases). The CDR3 runs 13 residues. CDR1 and CDR2 (germline): SGHDT, YYEEEE. V was shortened by 4 bases and J by 5 bases, with 11 bases between the two germline ends. The CDR3 DNA is TGTGCCAGCAGCACGGACAGAGAAGATACGCAGTATTTT. Translating gives CASSTDREDTQYF.